This T cell receptor (beta chain) originates from a study of T-cell memory formation after mild COVID-19. Overall study: Each donor largely had its own TCR clusters. Study-wide results and caveats: Mostly located in CM and EM were contracting CD4+ clones, with contracting CD8+ clones located in EMRA. Clones that contracted from day 15 to 85 had balanced CD4/CD8; later expanders were CD4+ biased.

Per the germline V gene, CDR1 is SGHTA and CDR2 is FQGTGA. The V and J ends lost 4 bases and 5 bases respectively, with 17 bases between them. The CDR3 has 15 amino acids. In TCRdb, the 5' RACE reads were re-called with MiXCR into one record per CDR3 protein. The sample lists hundreds of thousands of distinct CDR3 sequences, 20% to 25% seen once, with under 15% in the top ten. Remarks on this clonotype: Its antigen is as yet unknown.

The source of this sequence is an adult woman who had mild COVID-19 (a few samples of this study predate the infection). Cell type and time point are not known. Sequenced sample: PBMCs or a T cell subset sorted from them (not recorded which). V is TRBV7-3 and J is TRBJ2-5, with D maybe TRBD1 (6 bases). The CDR3 DNA sequence: TGTGCCAGCAGCTCGGGACAACCCGGGGAGGAGACCCAGTACTTC. Translated, it gives CASSSGQPGEETQYF.